This T cell receptor (beta chain) was sequenced in a study of shared clonotypes between healthy human individuals. Concerning this clone itself: Its antigen remains unidentified.

Using immunoSEQ multiplex PCR, the repertoire was profiled, and TCRdb retains in-frame clones only, with some absent. The data contain over a million clones, around 78% of them singletons. General study points: On the whole, naive subsets had larger estimated richness than memory subsets had. Among a few donors, 4.5% to 5.5% of naive CD4 clonotypes were found in common.

Looked up from germline, CDR1 is SEHNR and CDR2 is FQNEAQ (reference sequence). V shed 3 bases and J shed 0 bases, with 9 bases lying between them. There are 15 residues in the CDR3. This clonotype originated in a young man in good health. Some clones in this sample may be carry-over from other donors' samples. The chain employs TRBV7-9 and TRBJ2-1; TRBD2 might be the D (5 bases). The specimen sequenced was memory CD4+ T cells from PBMCs. Subset in this sample: CD45RA-negative fraction. DNA for the CDR3: TGTGCCAGCAGCTTGGGGAGTCCCTCCTACAATGAGCAGTTCTTC. It specifies CASSLGSPSYNEQFF.